The 7 T cell receptor beta chains presented below share a single source sample, sequenced in a study of blood T cell repertoires in COVID-19. Here immunoSEQ multiplex PCR was the method, and the copy in TCRdb shows in-frame clones only, minus some. The sample lists 60,000 to 85,000 clones, about nine tenths seen once, with 29% in the top ten. The material sequenced was peripheral blood. The receptors were sampled from a woman of 80 years or more with active or convalescent COVID-19.

The chain joins TRBV11-2 to TRBJ2-5; TRBD2 might be the D (7 bases). The germline V gene has CDR1 SGHAT and CDR2 FQNNGV. The V and J ends lost 3 bases and 2 bases respectively, with 13 bases between them. CDR3 size: 15 residues. The CDR3 loop is CASSFRGGTQETQYF. The CDR3 DNA is TGTGCCAGCAGCTTCAGGGGAGGGACTCAAGAGACCCAGTACTTC.

This clone was observed a single time. The V call is TRBV6-6, the J call TRBJ2-7; D may be TRBD2 (5 bases). The CDR3 contains 16 residues. The germline V gene has CDR1 MNHNY and CDR2 SVGAGI (reference sequence). V was cut by 0 bases and J by 2 bases, with 14 bases left in between. The DNA of the CDR3 is TGTGCCAGCAGTTACTCTTTTCACGGGGTCACCTACGAGCAGTACTTC. It encodes CASSYSFHGVTYEQYF.

This CDR3 reads CATSRVSRTEAFF. CDR3 nucleotides: TGTGCCACCAGCAGAGTTTCCAGGACTGAAGCTTTCTTT. This rearrangement joins TRBV15 to TRBJ1-1, with D uncertain. Germline V gene lookup returns CDR1 LNHNV and CDR2 YYDKDF (reference sequence). The CDR3 contains 13 residues. V lost 1 base and J lost 5, with 8 bases in between.

The chain employs TRBV28 and TRBJ2-4, with D tentatively TRBD2 (6 bases). Trimming removed 5 bases at V and 6 bases at J, with 20 bases between. Germline-derived CDR1 and CDR2 are MDHEN and SYDVKM. The CDR3 extends over 16 amino acids. The chain's CDR3 is CASSRSGTSQGNIQYF. Here the CDR3 DNA reads TGTGCCAGCAGTCGATCTGGGACTTCCCAGGGAAACATTCAGTACTTC.

This clone was recorded once. The J gene is TRBJ1-1, the V gene TRBV3-1 (or the pseudogene TRBV3-2), with 7 bases lining up with TRBD1. This CDR3 comprises 15 residues. Trimming took 1 base from V and 1 from J; bases not matched to a gene: 3. The germline CDR1 and CDR2 sequences are LGHDT and YNNKEL (reference sequence). The CDR3 DNA reads TGTGCCAGCAGCCAAGCTTGGGACAGGAACACTGAAGCTTTCTTT. The encoded protein is CASSQAWDRNTEAFF.

J is TRBJ1-1 and V is TRBV9; D uncertain. CDR1 is SGDLS and CDR2 is YYNGEE in the germline V gene. The CDR3 sequence is 14 residues long. V gave up 4 bases and J gave up 5 bases, with 15 bases separating them. The CDR3 spells CASSPRGVGTEAFF. CDR3 DNA: TGTGCCAGCAGCCCTCGCGGGGTCGGGACTGAAGCTTTCTTT.

The rearrangement joins TRBV18 to TRBJ2-1, with 11 positions matching TRBD2. CDR3 length: 15 residues. Trimming cost V 4 bases and J 5 bases; bases outside gene matches: 4. Germline V gene sequence: CDR1 KGHSH, CDR2 LQKENI. Here the CDR3 DNA reads TGTGCCAGCTCACGTAGCGGGGGGGCACACAATGAGCAGTTCTTC. As protein: CASSRSGGAHNEQFF. Full variable domain (remainder filled in from reference TRBV18 and TRBJ2-1): NAGVMQNPRHLVRRRGQEARLRCSPMKGHSHVYWYRQLPEEGLKFMVYLQKENIIDESGMPKERFSAEFPKEGPSILRIQQVVRGDSAAYFCASSRSGGAHNEQFFGPGTRLTVL.